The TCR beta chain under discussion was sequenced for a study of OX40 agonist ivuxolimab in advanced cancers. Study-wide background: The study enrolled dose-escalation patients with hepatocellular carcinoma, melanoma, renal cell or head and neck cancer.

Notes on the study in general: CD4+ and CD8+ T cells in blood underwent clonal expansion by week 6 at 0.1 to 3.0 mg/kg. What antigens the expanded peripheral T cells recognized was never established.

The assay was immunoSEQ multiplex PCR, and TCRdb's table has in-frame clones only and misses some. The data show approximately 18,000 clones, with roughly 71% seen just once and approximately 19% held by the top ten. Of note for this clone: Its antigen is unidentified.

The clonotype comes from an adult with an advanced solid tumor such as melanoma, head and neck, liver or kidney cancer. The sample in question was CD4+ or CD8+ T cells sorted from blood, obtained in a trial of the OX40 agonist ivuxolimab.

Here the CDR3 reads CASSEHGSSYEQYF. In nucleotides, the CDR3 is TGTGCCAGCAGTGAACATGGCAGCTCCTACGAGCAGTACTTC. This rearrangement joins TRBV6-5 to TRBJ2-7; D uncertain. The CDR3 has 14 amino acids. Trimming took 5 bases from V and 0 from J, leaving 11 bases between them. Germline lookup yields CDR1 MNHEY and CDR2 SVGAGI.